Below, 10 T cell receptor beta chains from the same sample are listed, as sequenced in a study of T cells in Graves' hyperthyroidism and ophthalmopathy. TCR beta CDR3 region amplification was performed from RNA transcripts. In the first-round RT-PCR of the TCR CDR3, the HTBI primer set was used. TCRdb reprocessed the multiplex PCR reads via MiXCR and lists one record per CDR3 protein. Of a few hundred thousand distinct CDR3 sequences listed, around 15% are singletons. Material: blood. The receptors were sampled from a woman in her forties or fifties with Graves' hyperthyroidism that later progressed to Graves' ophthalmopathy.

This clonotype appeared many times. The chain employs TRBV28 and TRBJ1-2; D is perhaps TRBD1 (6 bases). Germline assignment: CDR1 MDHEN and CDR2 SYDVKM. The ends were cut back, 7 bases at V and 4 bases at J, with 13 bases in the middle. The CDR3 consists of 13 residues. The CDR3 DNA reads TGTGCCAGCACCTCCGGGGGGGCCTATGGCTACACCTTC. This codes for CASTSGGAYGYTF.

Only a few counts were recorded for this clonotype. The rearrangement uses TRBV5-8 and TRBJ2-2; D remains ambiguous. Trimming left V 0 bases short and J 3 bases short, with 6 bases between. The CDR3 totals 14 residues. Germline assignment: CDR1 SGHTS and CDR2 YDEGEE. This CDR3 is CASSLGSHTGELFF. The CDR3 nucleotides are TGTGCCAGCAGCTTGGGGAGTCACACCGGGGAGCTGTTTTTT.

This clonotype was picked up a small number of times. J is TRBJ2-5 and V is TRBV19; TRBD2 might be the D (6 bases). Germline values: CDR1 LNHDA, CDR2 SQIVND (reference sequence). The CDR3 spans 13 residues. V was trimmed by 3 bases and J by 5 bases, leaving 10 bases between them. CDR3 sequence (DNA): TGTGCCAGTAGTATCGGAGGGTGGGAGACCCAGTACTTC. Encoded protein: CASSIGGWETQYF.

This clonotype showed up many times. Here the CDR3 DNA reads TGCGCCAGCAGCTTACTAGCGGGGAACAATGAGCAGTTCTTC. This codes for CASSLLAGNNEQFF. The rearrangement uses TRBV5-1 and TRBJ2-1, with TRBD2 matching 10 bases. The CDR3 contains 14 residues. V shed 2 bases and J 5 bases; nucleotides not matched to a gene: 1. Germline lookup yields CDR1 SGHRS and CDR2 YFSETQ.

V gene TRBV18 combines with J gene TRBJ1-1; a weak D match, TRBD1 (5 bases). Germline CDR1 KGHSH, CDR2 LQKENI. The ends were cut back, 1 base at V and 8 bases at J, with 11 bases in the middle. The CDR3 covers 13 residues. CDR3 residues: CASSPRTPPEAFF. Written as DNA, the CDR3 is TGTGCCAGCTCACCACGGACACCGCCAGAAGCTTTCTTT.

This clonotype appeared many times. The chain combines TRBV18 with TRBJ1-1, with unresolved D. CDR1 is KGHSH and CDR2 is LQKENI in the germline V gene. V lost 6 bases and J 1 base, leaving 12 bases between the germline ends. The CDR3 is 14 residues long. CDR3: CASSLATENTEAFF. The CDR3, as DNA: TGTGCCAGCTCTCTCGCCACCGAGAACACTGAAGCTTTCTTT.

This clonotype was picked up many times. This chain joins TRBV5-1 and TRBJ2-7; 9 bases map to TRBD2. Germline CDR1 and CDR2: SGHRS and YFSETQ. CDR3 length equals 18 residues. With 4 bases clipped from V and 0 bases from J, the junction kept 14 bases outside the gene matches. In DNA, the CDR3 is TGCGCCAGCAGCCCCTTATCCTTGACTAGCGGTTTCTCCTACGAGCAGTACTTC. Amino acid sequence: CASSPLSLTSGFSYEQYF. The complete variable domain, with remaining parts taken from reference TRBV5-1 and TRBJ2-7, reads KAGVTQTPRYLIKTRGQQVTLSCSPISGHRSVSWYQQTPGQGLQFLFEYFSETQRNKGNFPGRFSGRQFSNSRSEMNVSTLELGDSALYLCASSPLSLTSGFSYEQYFGPGTRLTVT.

This clonotype has a single count. The J gene is TRBJ2-1, the V gene TRBV20-1; 10 bases match TRBD2. This CDR3 region has 15 residues. The V segment lost 6 bases and the J segment 8 bases; nucleotides outside the gene matches: 13. In germline, CDR1 is DFQATT, CDR2 SNEGSKA (reference sequence). CDR3 region: CSAPPASGSGHEQFF. The CDR3 DNA reads TGCAGTGCCCCCCCCGCTAGCGGGAGTGGGCATGAGCAGTTCTTC.

In the case of this clonotype: A much larger clone lies a single base off, so this may be a read error. The rearrangement joins TRBV5-4 to TRBJ2-1; 10 nucleotides line up with TRBD2. The CDR3 runs to 14 residues. J lost 9 bases, V lost 2 bases, and 5 bases had no gene match. Germline CDR1 is SGHNT and CDR2 is YYREEE (reference sequence). In DNA form, the CDR3 reads TGTGCCAGCAGCTTCCCTAGCGGGAGAGGTGAGCAGTTCTTC. It codes for CASSFPSGRGEQFF.

The rearrangement joins TRBV3-1 to TRBJ2-5; D may be TRBD1 (6 bases). This CDR3 is built from 13 residues. Per the germline V gene, CDR1 is LGHDT and CDR2 is YNNKEL (reference sequence). V lost 5 bases and J lost 7, with 14 bases in between. Here the CDR3 reads CASSETGGGTQYF. CDR3 DNA: TGTGCCAGCAGCGAGACAGGCGGAGGGACCCAGTACTTC.